This T cell receptor beta chain comes out of a study of blood T cell repertoires in COVID-19. The overall study: Italy, Spain and the United States were the sources of the convalescent and acute COVID-19 samples.

Per the original data handling: For nucleated cells, counts were estimated from reference gene primer amplification. The assay was immunoSEQ multiplex PCR, and TCRdb's table has in-frame clones only and misses some. V, J and clone size derive from that table, while D and trimming were established from the DNA sequence. The profile covers about 300,000 clones, with 90% appearing a single time and over 5.5% taken by the ten largest. The CDR3 spans 18 residues. Germline lookup yields CDR1 MNHEY and CDR2 SMNVEV (reference sequence). V lost 7 bases and J lost 4; bases outside the gene matches: 13. Sequencing was carried out using peripheral blood. The receptor was derived from a woman aged 50 to 60 with COVID-19, enrolled during active disease. The rearrangement links TRBV27 to TRBJ2-2; 12 bases are shared with TRBD2. The CDR3 DNA follows: TGTGCCAGCACCTCCGGACTAGCGGGATTCAGCCGCACCGGGGAGCTGTTTTTT. Its translation is CASTSGLAGFSRTGELFF.